These 12 T cell receptor beta chains came from one sample sequenced in a study of blood T cell repertoires in COVID-19. Here immunoSEQ multiplex PCR was the method, and the copy in TCRdb shows in-frame clones only, minus some. This repertoire shows 75,000 to 90,000 clones, 90% found once; its top ten account for around 0.96%. Sequences were obtained from peripheral blood. These receptors were collected from a woman aged 45-60 years in a cohort sampled during active COVID-19.

In this sample, this clone turned up once. The chain couples TRBV11-3 to TRBJ2-3; TRBD2 matches at 7 bases. This CDR3 has 16 amino acids. In germline, CDR1 is SGHNT, CDR2 YENEEA. V gave up 4 bases and J gave up 2 bases; unmatched junction bases: 9. The CDR3 DNA follows: TGTGCCAGCAGCTACCGAAGCGGGACTTTCACAGATACGCAGTATTTT. As protein: CASSYRSGTFTDTQYF.

This chain connects TRBV3-1 (or the pseudogene TRBV3-2) to TRBJ2-1; TRBD2 aligns across 11 bases. V was pared by 5 bases and J by 10 bases, with 7 bases of the junction left unmatched. Per the germline V gene, CDR1 is LGHDT and CDR2 is YNNKEL (reference sequence). The CDR3 is 14 amino acids. The CDR3, as DNA: TGTGCCAGCAGCATGACTAGCGGGAATACCGAGCAGTTCTTC. Translating gives CASSMTSGNTEQFF.

The chain is built from TRBV6-5 and TRBJ2-7; possible D gene TRBD2, 5 bases. Germline V CDR1 and CDR2: MNHEY, SVGAGI. Trimming cost V 0 bases and J 7 bases, with 13 bases left between them. There are 14 residues in the CDR3. The CDR3 DNA sequence: TGTGCCAGCAGTTACTCTTCGGGAATCAGGGAGCAGTACTTC. Translated: CASSYSSGIREQYF.

This chain joins TRBV30 and TRBJ1-3; no firm D call. The CDR3 contains 11 residues. Germline-derived CDR1 and CDR2 are GTSNPN and SVGIG (reference sequence). With 0 bases removed from V and 7 bases from J, the gap between germline ends came to 4 bases. The CDR3 nucleotides are TGTGCCTGGAGTGTACTGAACACCATATATTTT. Its protein is CAWSVLNTIYF.

The CDR3 region is CASSDGTGVGQPQHF. The DNA for the CDR3 is TGTGCCAGCAGTGACGGGACAGGGGTGGGGCAGCCCCAGCATTTT. The rearrangement links TRBV27 to TRBJ1-5, with 10 bases that match TRBD1. The CDR3 loop spans 15 amino acids. The ends lost 5 bases at V and 7 bases at J; junction bases unmatched: 8. Germline V lookup: CDR1 MNHEY, CDR2 SMNVEV (reference sequence).

The CDR3, as DNA: TGTGCCAGCTCACAAGCGACCACTAGGGCCTACGAGCAGTACTTC. Residues: CASSQATTRAYEQYF. The chain recombines TRBV18 with TRBJ2-7; weak D call: TRBD2 (5 bases). V was clipped by 4 bases and J by 2 bases, with 15 bases between them. The germline V gene encodes CDR1 KGHSH and CDR2 LQKENI. The CDR3 runs to 15 residues.

The V call is TRBV6-4, the J call TRBJ1-1; 9 bases agree with TRBD1. Trimming cost V 3 bases and J 6 bases; bases outside gene matches: 2. CDR1 and CDR2 from the germline V gene are MRHNA and SNTAGT. This CDR3 spans 13 amino acids. The CDR3 protein is CASSEQGAAEAFF. The CDR3 DNA reads as TGTGCCAGCAGTGAACAGGGGGCTGCTGAAGCTTTCTTT.

The rearrangement joins TRBV2 to TRBJ2-7; 11 nucleotides agree with TRBD2. The V and J ends lost 7 bases and 3 bases, in that order; junction bases with no gene match: 2. The CDR3 sequence is 13 residues long. Per germline, CDR1 SNHLY and CDR2 FYNNEI. The chain's CDR3 is CASIGLAGYEQYF. CDR3 in DNA: TGTGCCAGCATAGGACTAGCGGGCTACGAGCAGTACTTC.

The rearrangement links TRBV9 to TRBJ2-5; maybe TRBD2 (6 bases). Germline CDR1 SGDLS, CDR2 YYNGEE. V lost 1 base to trimming and J lost 1 base, with 14 bases between them. The CDR3 consists of 16 residues. The CDR3 DNA is TGTGCCAGCAGCGTAAATTTGGGCGGGATCCAAGAGACCCAGTACTTC. This codes for CASSVNLGGIQETQYF.

The V gene is TRBV27, the J gene TRBJ1-1, with 9 nucleotides matching TRBD1. Germline V gene data show CDR1 as MNHEY and CDR2 as SMNVEV (reference sequence). V dropped 7 bases and J dropped 5; count of bases not matched to a gene: 11. CDR3 length: 15 residues. The CDR3 sequence: CASIPAGQGHTEAFF. The CDR3 nucleotides read TGTGCCAGCATCCCTGCGGGACAGGGTCATACTGAAGCTTTCTTT.

The V gene is TRBV6-5, the J gene TRBJ2-5; maybe TRBD1 (6 bases). CDR1 and CDR2 (germline): MNHEY, SVGAGI. Deletions cut 10 bases from V and 4 bases from J, with 13 bases between. The CDR3 has 12 amino acids. The CDR3 spells CATTRGGETQYF. CDR3 sequence (DNA): TGTGCCACCACCCGAGGGGGAGAGACCCAGTACTTC.

This chain connects TRBV11-3 to TRBJ2-3; D is perhaps TRBD1 (5 bases). Trimming cost V 5 bases and J 4 bases, with 19 bases left between them. The CDR3 is made up of 16 amino acids. Germline lookup yields CDR1 SGHNT and CDR2 YENEEA. In DNA form, the CDR3 reads TGTGCCAGCAGCCCCCCCGGAGTAGGGGCAGCAGATACGCAGTATTTT. It specifies CASSPPGVGAADTQYF.